The 4 T cell receptor beta chains reported below all come from one sample, sequenced in a study of cytomegalovirus exposure and HLA in healthy donors. PCR primers comprised 60 Vbeta and 13 Jbeta primers. Here immunoSEQ multiplex PCR was the method, and the copy in TCRdb shows in-frame clones only, minus some. Found here are about 110,000 clones, under 90% of them singletons; the top ten hold under 2.5%. Sequenced: PBMCs. These receptors all stem from a woman in her 30s in good health and CMV-seronegative.

V and J are TRBV19 and TRBJ1-4; D remains unclear. Germline CDR1 reads LNHDA; CDR2 reads SQIVND (reference sequence). The CDR3 totals 13 residues. V was cut by 8 bases and J by 0 bases, with 7 bases left in between. This CDR3 reads CASAVSTNEKLFF. The DNA for the CDR3 is TGTGCCAGTGCAGTATCAACTAATGAAAAACTGTTTTTT. Combining the CDR3 with reference TRBV19 and TRBJ1-4 gives the whole variable domain DGGITQSPKYLFRKEGQNVTLSCEQNLNHDAMYWYRQDPGQGLRLIYYSQIVNDFQKGDIAEGYSVSREKKESFPLTVTSAQKNPTAFYLCASAVSTNEKLFFGSGTQLSVL.

The J gene is TRBJ1-3, the V gene TRBV7-2; weak D call: TRBD1 (5 bases). Germline assignment: CDR1 SGHTA and CDR2 FQGNSA. The CDR3 is made up of 13 amino acids. Trimming cost V 6 bases and J 2 bases, with 8 bases left between them. CDR3 nucleotides: TGTGCCAGCAGACAGACAGCTGGAAACACCATATATTTT. It specifies CASRQTAGNTIYF.

The CDR3 reads CASRYPPGSYEQYF. CDR3 DNA: TGTGCCAGCAGGTATCCCCCAGGCTCCTACGAGCAGTACTTC. The chain joins TRBV2 to TRBJ2-7, with unresolved D. CDR1 is SNHLY, CDR2 FYNNEI, per germline. The CDR3 consists of 14 residues. Between the trimmed V and J ends, which lost 6 bases and 0 bases, there was a span of 12 bases.

The chain employs TRBV6-6 and TRBJ2-7, with 11 nucleotides matching TRBD2. V dropped 4 bases and J dropped 5; count of bases not matched to a gene: 7. CDR1 is MNHNY and CDR2 is SVGAGI in the germline V gene (reference sequence). CDR3 length equals 15 residues. CDR3 bases: TGTGCCAGCAGTTGGGGACGACTAGCGGGGAACGAGCAGTACTTC. It specifies CASSWGRLAGNEQYF.